Listed here is a single T cell receptor beta chain. Its antigen is not identified. The data belong to a study of T-cell reconstitution after alpha-beta-depleted transplantation in children. Study results and limitations: Alpha-beta T cells present about two months after transplant were reported to originate from several hundred expanded graft clones. The high TCRbeta diversity at day 60 in some patients came from surviving recipient T cells and thymic progenitors. Counts and diversity of T cells one year after transplant came mostly from newly produced T cells.

Using unique molecular identifiers, the investigators prepared the TCRbeta library. TCRdb passed the PCR reads through MiXCR, listing each CDR3 protein once. The sample shows 440,000 or so distinct CDR3 sequences, around 46% of them seen only once. This CDR3 contains 12 residues. The V and J ends lost 6 bases and 6 bases respectively, with 9 bases between them. Germline V CDR1 and CDR2: SGHRS, YFSETQ. The source is a girl aged 2-10 years with aplastic anemia, due to receive a stem cell transplant. Sequenced here: PBMCs, sampled before TCRalphabeta/CD19-depleted stem cell transplant. The chain is built from TRBV5-1 and TRBJ2-2; possible D gene TRBD2, 5 bases. The CDR3 region is CASNRESGELFF. The CDR3 DNA is TGCGCCAGCAACCGGGAATCCGGGGAGCTGTTTTTT.